Below, 15 T cell receptor beta chains from the same sample are listed, as sequenced in a study of cytomegalovirus exposure and HLA in healthy donors. The PCR made use of 60 Vbeta and 13 Jbeta primers. The method was immunoSEQ multiplex PCR; TCRdb's version includes in-frame clones alone and lacks a portion of them. The sample includes some 140,000 clones, 70% to 85% of them seen just once. Input material: PBMCs. The receptors stem from a man aged 25-45 years in good health and CMV-seronegative.

The chain employs TRBV27 and TRBJ2-6; perhaps TRBD2 as D (5 bases). With 7 bases removed from V and 2 bases from J, the gap between germline ends came to 9 bases. The CDR3 extends over 14 amino acids. Germline assignment: CDR1 MNHEY and CDR2 SMNVEV (reference sequence). The CDR3 region has the DNA TGTGCCAGCACCCCGAGGGCTGGGGCCAACGTCCTGACTTTC. This sequence encodes CASTPRAGANVLTF.

This chain links TRBV7-2 with TRBJ2-7; TRBD2 aligns across 8 bases. The CDR3 is 16 amino acids. Germline V gives CDR1 SGHTA, CDR2 FQGNSA. The trim removed 4 bases at V and 2 bases at J, leaving 10 bases unmatched. The CDR3 bases are TGTGCCAGCAGCTCCGTTAGCGGGACCGATACCTACGAGCAGTACTTC. It encodes CASSSVSGTDTYEQYF.

Concerning this clone: One end of the junction does not line up with germline, which may come from a read error. The chain employs TRBV2 and TRBJ1-5, with 9 positions matching TRBD1. The germline V gene encodes CDR1 SNHLY and CDR2 FYNNEI. CDR3 size: 15 residues. The chain's CDR3 is CASSEGQGSNQPQNF. CDR3 in DNA: TGTGCCAGCAGCGAGGGACAGGGCAGCAATCAGCCCCAGAATTTT.

The J gene is TRBJ2-7, the V gene TRBV4-1; 8 bases align to TRBD2. Germline V gene data show CDR1 as MGHRA and CDR2 as YSYEKL. Trimming at V came to 5 bases and at J to 1 base, leaving 4 bases not matched to a gene. This CDR3 region has 14 residues. The DNA for the CDR3 is TGCGCCAGCAGCAGGCGGGGGGAGTCCTACGAGCAGTACTTC. It yields the protein CASSRRGESYEQYF.

This clone was counted once. This chain links TRBV5-1 with TRBJ1-2, with 8 positions matching TRBD1. Trimming cost V 4 bases and J 4 bases; bases outside gene matches: 15. The CDR3 totals 17 residues. Germline values: CDR1 SGHRS, CDR2 YFSETQ. CDR3 sequence (DNA): TGCGCCAGCAGCGATGGGACAGGATTAACCCGCGGCTATGGCTACACCTTC. It specifies CASSDGTGLTRGYGYTF.

This sequence joins TRBV14 and TRBJ2-7; a weak D match, TRBD2 (6 bases). Germline values: CDR1 SGHDN, CDR2 FVKESK. The CDR3 has 16 residues. The germline V and J ends were trimmed by 4 bases and 0 bases, with 16 bases remaining between them. The CDR3 loop reads CASSLTSRENSYEQYF. DNA for the CDR3: TGTGCCAGCAGCCTTACATCCCGGGAGAACTCCTACGAGCAGTACTTC.

This rearrangement joins TRBV5-6 to TRBJ2-3; D unclear. V was pared by 3 bases and J by 0 bases, with 17 bases between. The germline V gene encodes CDR1 SGHDT and CDR2 YYEEEE. CDR3 size: 17 residues. DNA of the CDR3: TGTGCCAGCAGCTCCCCCGACGCACCGGAGAGCACAGATACGCAGTATTTT. Its protein is CASSSPDAPESTDTQYF. The full variable domain, rest sourced from reference TRBV5-6 and TRBJ2-3, is DAGVTQSPTHLIKTRGQQVTLRCSPKSGHDTVSWYQQALGQGPQFIFQYYEEEERQRGNFPDRFSGHQFPNYSSELNVNALLLGDSALYLCASSSPDAPESTDTQYFGPGTRLTVL.

There are a few counts of this clone. Other nucleotide sequences in the sample specify the same CDR3. The chain carries TRBV5-4 and TRBJ1-2, with D maybe TRBD1 (5 bases). The CDR3 totals 15 residues. Germline CDR1 reads SGHNT; CDR2 reads YYREEE (reference sequence). The V gene lost 2 bases and the J gene lost 8 bases, with 19 bases spanning the gap. The CDR3 sequence is CASSLDRGRGGGYTF. CDR3 coding DNA: TGTGCCAGCAGCTTAGACCGCGGACGGGGGGGAGGCTACACCTTC.

The chain links TRBV21-1 to TRBJ1-5; TRBD1 is taken as the D call from the table, unchecked against the DNA. TRBV21-1 is tagged as a pseudogene. The CDR3 is 16 residues long. The CDR3 bases are TGTGCCAGCAGCCTCCGGGCCAGGGGGCACGATCAGCCCCAGCATTTT. Translating it yields CASSLRARGHDQPQHF.

The chain employs TRBV21-1 and TRBJ2-1; the DNA was not compared with TRBD2, the D call given in the table. TRBV21-1 constitutes a pseudogene. This CDR3 spans 17 amino acids. The chain's CDR3 is CAMNPTRALTIYNEQFF. As DNA, the CDR3 is TGTGCCATGAACCCTACGAGGGCCCTGACTATTTACAATGAGCAGTTCTTC.

The rearrangement joins TRBV4-3 to TRBJ2-1; 9 nucleotides match TRBD1. There are 15 residues in the CDR3. Unmatched junction bases numbered 6, after V lost 6 bases and J lost 3 bases. Germline V CDR1 and CDR2: LGHNA, YSLEER. The CDR3: CASSLGQGNYNEQFF. The CDR3, as DNA: TGCGCCAGCAGTCTGGGACAGGGAAACTACAATGAGCAGTTCTTC.

The chain employs TRBV5-1 and TRBJ2-1; no clear D. The CDR3 is made up of 13 amino acids. The germline V and J ends were trimmed by 2 bases and 8 bases, with 11 bases remaining between them. Germline CDR1 and CDR2: SGHRS and YFSETQ. CDR3 sequence reads: CASSLEAPHEQFF. DNA for the CDR3: TGCGCCAGCAGCTTAGAGGCCCCCCATGAGCAGTTCTTC.

Worth noting for this clone: One junction end does not reproduce the germline sequence, and a read error may be involved. The chain combines TRBV7-9 with TRBJ1-4; 7 bases are shared with TRBD1. Germline V lookup: CDR1 SEHNR, CDR2 FQNEAQ (reference sequence). The CDR3 loop spans 17 amino acids. The CDR3, as DNA: TGTTCCAGCAGCCCCCCCGGAGGAGGGGGCATTAGGGAAAAACTGTTTTTT. Its translation is CSSSPPGGGGIREKLFF.

J is TRBJ1-1 and V is TRBV15, with D tentatively TRBD1 (5 bases). The CDR3 sequence is 13 residues long. CDR1 and CDR2 (germline): LNHNV, YYDKDF (reference sequence). Trimming took off 6 bases at V and 2 bases at J, with 10 bases between the two ends. The CDR3 region has the DNA TGTGCCACCAGATCAGGGTACAACACTGAAGCTTTCTTT. Translation gives CATRSGYNTEAFF.

This clone occurred a few times. The chain uses TRBV6-1 and TRBJ2-2; D is perhaps TRBD1 (6 bases). The CDR3 totals 13 residues. Trimming cost V 4 bases and J 5 bases, with 8 bases left between them. CDR1 is MNHNS, CDR2 SASEGT, per germline. The CDR3, as DNA: TGTGCCAGCAGTGGAACAGGGACCGGGGAGCTGTTTTTT. Its translation is CASSGTGTGELFF.